These 12 T cell receptor beta chains originate from one sample sequenced in a study of shared clonotypes between healthy human individuals. Clones were sequenced by immunoSEQ multiplex PCR, and TCRdb holds only the in-frame ones, with some missing. The profile shows roughly 2.5 million clones, about 92% of them singletons. Specimen: naive CD4+ T cells sorted from blood. Noted subset: CD45RA+ positively selected. Every receptor here comes from a man younger than 35 in good health.

The chain joins TRBV6-6 to TRBJ1-2; D possibly corresponds to TRBD1 (5 bases). The CDR3 has 12 residues. From germline, CDR1 is MNHNY and CDR2 SVGAGI (reference sequence). Trimming removed 1 base at V and 6 bases at J, with 6 bases between. This chain's CDR3 is CASSYFRDGYTF. CDR3 DNA sequence: TGTGCCAGCAGTTACTTCAGGGATGGCTACACCTTC.

The V gene is TRBV5-1, the J gene TRBJ2-1, with D perhaps assigned TRBD1 or TRBD2 (6 bases each). Trimming took off 4 bases at V and 8 bases at J, with 13 bases between the two ends. The length of the CDR3 is 13 residues. The germline CDR1 and CDR2 sequences are SGHRS and YFSETQ. For the CDR3, the DNA is TGCGCCAGCAGCGTGGACGGGGGCGATGAGCAGTTCTTC. Translated: CASSVDGGDEQFF.

J is TRBJ2-1 and V is TRBV6-1; 9 bases agree with TRBD2. Germline assignment: CDR1 MNHNS and CDR2 SASEGT. After removal of 0 bases from V and 7 bases from J, the junction contained 4 bases not matched to a gene. This CDR3 comprises 15 residues. In DNA form, the CDR3 reads TGTGCCAGCAGTGAAGCTAGCGGGGGATGGAATGAGCAGTTCTTC. Protein: CASSEASGGWNEQFF.

This rearrangement joins TRBV5-8 to TRBJ1-2; D ambiguous. Germline V CDR1 and CDR2: SGHTS, YDEGEE. With 4 bases removed from V and 4 bases from J, the gap between germline ends came to 14 bases. The CDR3 is 14 amino acids. CDR3 sequence reads: CASSGGPVVYGYTF. The DNA for the CDR3 is TGTGCCAGCAGCGGAGGACCCGTCGTCTATGGCTACACCTTC.

This chain joins TRBV27 and TRBJ1-6; 10 bases agree with TRBD1. The germline CDR1 and CDR2 sequences are MNHEY and SMNVEV (reference sequence). The CDR3 totals 16 residues. V trimming: 6 bases; J trimming: 7 bases; junction bases outside the gene matches: 9. The DNA of the CDR3 is TGTGCCAGCAGCCCCCGGGACAGGGGTGTCAATTCACCCCTCCACTTT. It yields the protein CASSPRDRGVNSPLHF.

The V gene is TRBV4-3, the J gene TRBJ1-2; D possibly corresponds to TRBD1 (5 bases). This CDR3 comprises 15 residues. Trimming stripped 1 base from V and 4 bases from J, with 13 bases between. Per the germline V gene, CDR1 is LGHNA and CDR2 is YSLEER. CDR3 nucleotides: TGCGCCAGCAGCCAAGGCACCCCGGGACTCTATGGCTACACCTTC. Its protein product is CASSQGTPGLYGYTF.

The V and J genes are TRBV9 and TRBJ2-7; D may correspond to TRBD1 or TRBD2 (5 bases each). The CDR3 spans 15 residues. Germline assignment: CDR1 SGDLS and CDR2 YYNGEE. Trimming shortened V by 1 base and J by 3 bases, and 14 bases separated the two germline ends. DNA of the CDR3: TGTGCCAGCAGCGTATCGGGTCAGGGAGACTACGAGCAGTACTTC. Translated: CASSVSGQGDYEQYF.

To note about this clone: This may arise from a read error, as a much more abundant clone is one base away. The same CDR3 is also encoded by other DNA sequences in this sample. The chain has TRBV2 and TRBJ2-7; D is unresolved. The CDR3 spans 11 residues. CDR1 SNHLY and CDR2 FYNNEI come from the germline V gene. V was cut by 4 bases and J by 2 bases, with 3 bases left in between. The CDR3 coding sequence is TGTGCCAGCAGTGTAGCCTACGAGCAGTACTTC. As protein: CASSVAYEQYF.

The rearrangement joins TRBV19 to TRBJ1-1; D may be TRBD1 (6 bases). Germline assignment: CDR1 LNHDA and CDR2 SQIVND (reference sequence). The V end was cut by 7 bases, the J end by 11 bases, with 14 bases between. The CDR3 loop spans 11 amino acids. CDR3 nucleotides: TGTGCCAGTATGGGGGGGGGCACGGCTTTCTTT. Protein product: CASMGGGTAFF.

The rearrangement links TRBV7-9 to TRBJ2-7, with TRBD2 matching over 9 bases. This CDR3 is 16 amino acids long. V gave up 4 bases and J gave up 4 bases; unmatched junction bases: 11. CDR1 SEHNR and CDR2 FQNEAQ come from the germline V gene (reference sequence). The CDR3 DNA reads as TGTGCCAGCAGCTCTCAGGGGCTAGCGGGAACTTACGAGCAGTACTTC. It codes for CASSSQGLAGTYEQYF. The variable domain in full, with the rest retrieved from reference TRBV7-9 and TRBJ2-7, is DTGVSQNPRHKITKRGQNVTFRCDPISEHNRLYWYRQTLGQGPEFLTYFQNEAQLEKSRLLSDRFSAERPKGSFSTLEIQRTEQGDSAMYLCASSSQGLAGTYEQYFGPGTRLTVT.

The CDR3 is CASRGQGSNTGELFF. DNA of the CDR3: TGTGCCAGCAGGGGACAGGGGTCGAACACCGGGGAGCTGTTTTTT. The J gene is TRBJ2-2, the V gene TRBV27; 10 bases align to TRBD1. The CDR3 is made up of 15 amino acids. J gave up 0 bases and V 6 bases, and 1 base lay outside the gene matches. Germline V gene lookup returns CDR1 MNHEY and CDR2 SMNVEV (reference sequence).

The V call is TRBV19, the J call TRBJ2-7; possibly TRBD1 or TRBD2 for D (5 bases each). This CDR3 comprises 14 residues. V shed 6 bases and J shed 1 base, with 13 bases lying between them. The germline V gene encodes CDR1 LNHDA and CDR2 SQIVND (reference sequence). For the CDR3, the DNA is TGTGCCAGTAGAGTCCGGGACGCTTCCTACGAGCAGTACTTC. Amino acid sequence: CASRVRDASYEQYF.